Each of the 15 T cell receptor beta chains below was sequenced from the same sample in a study of early T cells in non-severe SARS-CoV-2 infection. TCRdb processed the 5' RACE reads anew with MiXCR; each CDR3 protein has one entry. The sample has 26,000 or so distinct CDR3 sequences; 5.5% to 7% are singletons. The sequenced sample was whole blood. The receptors were sampled from an adult who was a healthcare worker with PCR-confirmed SARS-CoV-2 infection or an uninfected control (not recorded which).

This clonotype was observed many times. The J gene is TRBJ2-2, the V gene TRBV24-1, with 7 bases matching TRBD2. From germline, CDR1 is KGHDR and CDR2 SFDVKD. The V segment lost 4 bases and the J segment 2 bases; nucleotides outside the gene matches: 9. The CDR3 contains 17 residues. The CDR3 sequence is CATSDPPGGGNTGELFF. The CDR3 DNA follows: TGTGCCACCAGTGACCCTCCTGGCGGGGGAAACACCGGGGAGCTGTTTTTT.

This clonotype was picked up many times. The chain carries TRBV7-9 and TRBJ1-4; no firm D call. Germline CDR1 reads SEHNR; CDR2 reads FQNEAQ (reference sequence). V lost 4 bases and J lost 7, with 16 bases in between. The CDR3 runs 15 residues. DNA for the CDR3: TGTGCCAGCAGCTCGAAGGACCGGGCTGTTGAAAAACTGTTTTTT. This encodes CASSSKDRAVEKLFF.

In this sample, this clonotype turned up many times. The chain recombines TRBV29-1 with TRBJ1-2; the match to TRBD1 covers 7 bases. With 4 bases clipped from V and 4 bases from J, the junction kept 12 bases outside the gene matches. The germline V gene has CDR1 SQVTM and CDR2 ANQGSEA. The CDR3 is 15 residues long. CDR3 protein: CSVVSGPKGAYGYTF. The CDR3 region has the DNA TGCAGCGTTGTTTCAGGGCCCAAGGGGGCCTATGGCTACACCTTC. The full variable domain, with the rest looked up from reference TRBV29-1 and TRBJ1-2, is SAVISQKPSRDICQRGTSLTIQCQVDSQVTMMFWYRQQPGQSLTLIATANQGSEATYESGFVIDKFPISRPNLTFSTLTVSNMSPEDSSIYLCSVVSGPKGAYGYTFGSGTRLTVV.

A word on this clonotype: A much larger clone differs from this one at a single base, so this may be a read error. Since no conserved phenylalanine or tryptophan closes the CDR3, a read error is the likely cause. V and J are TRBV5-1 and TRBJ2-7, with D perhaps TRBD2 (6 bases). The CDR3 length is 13 residues. In germline, CDR1 is SGHRS, CDR2 YFSETQ. V gave up 3 bases and J gave up 4 bases, with 11 bases separating them. The CDR3 region has the DNA TGCGCCAGCAGCTCGGGGGAGACTTACGAGCAGTACTCC. Encoded protein: CASSSGETYEQYS.

CDR3 sequence: CASSESRQGGGTEAFF. The CDR3 DNA reads TGCGCCAGCAGTGAGTCGCGTCAGGGAGGAGGAACTGAAGCTTTCTTT. The chain recombines TRBV10-2 with TRBJ1-1; possible D gene TRBD1, 5 bases. The germline CDR1 and CDR2 sequences are WSHSY and SAAADI. V shed 0 bases and J shed 5 bases, with 16 bases lying between them. The CDR3 sequence is 16 residues long.

Only a few counts were recorded for this clonotype. The V call is TRBV29-1, the J call TRBJ2-3; D may be TRBD2 (6 bases). Germline values: CDR1 SQVTM, CDR2 ANQGSEA. The CDR3 loop spans 13 amino acids. Deletions cut 2 bases from V and 5 bases from J, with 11 bases between. CDR3 sequence reads: CSVETGEGDTQYF. CDR3 in DNA: TGCAGCGTTGAAACGGGGGAAGGAGATACGCAGTATTTT.

The chain recombines TRBV11-2 with TRBJ1-2, with 7 bases that match TRBD1. This CDR3 is built from 16 residues. The V segment lost 2 bases and the J segment 4 bases; nucleotides outside the gene matches: 10. Looked up from germline, CDR1 is SGHAT and CDR2 is FQNNGV. The CDR3, as DNA: TGTGCCAGCAGCTTAAGAGCAGGGACAGAGGCCTATGGCTACACCTTC. Its translation is CASSLRAGTEAYGYTF.

At least ten counts were recorded for this clonotype. The DNA of the CDR3 is TGTGCCAGCAGCCAAGGGACTCCAGATACGCAGTATTTT. Residues: CASSQGTPDTQYF. This chain connects TRBV14 to TRBJ2-3; weak D call: TRBD2 (5 bases). The CDR3 length is 13 residues. CDR1 is SGHDN, CDR2 FVKESK, per germline. V dropped 1 base and J dropped 4 bases, with 6 bases sitting between them. Variable domain in full (rest from reference TRBV14 and TRBJ2-3): EAGVTQFPSHSVIEKGQTVTLRCDPISGHDNLYWYRRVMGKEIKFLLHFVKESKQDESGMPNNRFLAERTGGTYSTLKVQPAELEDSGVYFCASSQGTPDTQYFGPGTRLTVL.

This clonotype was found many times. The CDR3 here is CASSSPGTNEQFF. The CDR3, as DNA: TGTGCCAGCAGCTCCCCTGGTACGAATGAGCAGTTCTTC. This sequence joins TRBV5-4 and TRBJ2-1; D uncertain. This CDR3 is 13 amino acids long. Germline V gene data show CDR1 as SGHNT and CDR2 as YYREEE (reference sequence). V was trimmed by 3 bases and J by 7 bases, leaving 11 bases between them.

Ten or more counts support this clonotype. This chain uses TRBV2 with TRBJ2-1; TRBD1 agrees at 8 bases. In germline, CDR1 is SNHLY, CDR2 FYNNEI. The CDR3 spans 16 residues. V shed 2 bases and J 2 bases; nucleotides not matched to a gene: 5. The CDR3 sequence: CASSEMDRVAYNEQFF. In DNA, the CDR3 is TGTGCCAGCAGTGAAATGGACAGGGTGGCCTACAATGAGCAGTTCTTC.

This sequence joins TRBV6-5 and TRBJ2-3; 9 bases fit TRBD2. The germline V gene encodes CDR1 MNHEY and CDR2 SVGAGI. V trimming: 8 bases; J trimming: 2 bases; junction bases outside the gene matches: 5. The CDR3 extends over 14 amino acids. CDR3 bases: TGTGCCAGCTCCCGCGGGGGGGCCACAGATACGCAGTATTTT. The encoded protein is CASSRGGATDTQYF.

This clonotype was seen ten or more times. The chain carries TRBV12-3 or TRBV12-4 and TRBJ1-1; unclear D gene. V lost 1 base and J 3 bases, leaving 9 bases between the germline ends. This CDR3 comprises 14 residues. The CDR3 bases are TGTGCCAGCAGTTTAGGCGGGGTGGACACTGAAGCTTTCTTT. This translates into CASSLGGVDTEAFF.

This clonotype came up many times. The J gene is TRBJ1-2, the V gene TRBV19; 8 bases are shared with TRBD1. The CDR3 totals 15 residues. V lost 7 bases and J lost 2; bases outside the gene matches: 9. Per germline, CDR1 LNHDA and CDR2 SQIVND (reference sequence). The CDR3 loop is CASTPMTGANYGYTF. The CDR3 DNA reads as TGTGCCAGTACCCCTATGACAGGGGCCAACTATGGCTACACCTTC.

The table lists this clonotype with many counts. The V gene is TRBV20-1, the J gene TRBJ1-4, with 10 bases lining up with TRBD1. The CDR3 is 16 residues long. From germline, CDR1 is DFQATT and CDR2 SNEGSKA (reference sequence). The trim removed 0 bases at V and 8 bases at J, leaving 9 bases unmatched. The CDR3 loop is CSARDLSDRGREKLFF. Written as DNA, the CDR3 is TGCAGTGCTAGAGACCTCTCGGACAGGGGGAGGGAAAAACTGTTTTTT.

This clonotype was recorded many times. The V gene is TRBV13, the J gene TRBJ2-1; possible D gene TRBD2, 6 bases. The CDR3 runs 15 residues. Per the germline V gene, CDR1 is PRHDT and CDR2 is FYEKMQ (reference sequence). The V end lost 1 base, the J end lost 9 bases, and 16 bases lay between the germline ends. The CDR3 is CASSLDGSGSREQFF. The CDR3 bases are TGTGCCAGCAGCTTAGATGGTAGCGGCTCGCGTGAGCAGTTCTTC.